This T cell receptor beta chain derives from a study of cytomegalovirus exposure and HLA in healthy donors (dated by TCRdb to about 2017). For context, the study as a whole: An earlier analysis of roughly 500 of the donors reported about 250 Gb of sequence data and 117 million unique TCR beta sequences from roughly 180 million T cells. On average, roughly 240,000 unique TCR beta nucleotide sequences were sequenced per donor among a few hundred genotyped donors of the cohort, with 15% to 20% of those sequences being non-productive. The number of donors typed differed by locus, with about 620-630 for A, B, C, DRB1 and DQB1, 522 for DQA1, over 600 for DPA1, and approximately 470 for DPB1. In addition to the first cohort of around 670 subjects, a separate validation cohort of around 110 different subjects was used. Four to six DR-DQ haplotypes were handled as single units for association and clustering, since linkage in the cohort was strong. The study profiled the T cell repertoires of 500 to 800 subjects by immunosequencing and related them to cytomegalovirus serostatus. In an earlier analysis of a few hundred of the donors, high-throughput TCR beta sequencing was used to judge whether each TCR beta V gene segment behaved as functional or pseudogenic. A later analysis re-analyzed previously published TCR beta repertoires from about 600 donors and added high-resolution HLA genotyping to study TCR occurrence patterns. Of the roughly 410 genotyped donors, roughly 80% were placed in the genetic ancestry cluster associated with self-reported Caucasian donors. The study was designed to test whether signatures of past pathogen exposure could be identified by cataloging public T cell receptors. High-throughput TCR immunosequencing, statistical association of individual TCRs with disease status, and machine learning were combined to predict cytomegalovirus infection status. All discovery cohort repertoires had been generated using a single sequencing platform. HLA typing covered class I and class II loci at four-digit resolution. Genome-wide SNP genotypes for about 60% of the 666 donors were used in a later genetic analysis, which treated that subset as a discovery cohort. Rather than drawing on any new phenotypic data, the later analysis identified candidate immune exposures from TCR beta sequences and the way those sequences occurred across donors. An early release that covered about 600 HLA-typed donors contained about 300 gigabases of sequencing data and approximately 85 million unique TCR sequences. Donor age, sex, ethnicity and CMV serostatus were compiled together with the repertoire data.

The cohort consisted of 650 to 850 healthy bone marrow donors. All cohort members were sampled while nominally healthy, although unrecorded immune exposures were likely present. The donor was CMV seropositive and belonged to the group of a few hundred seropositive cohort members. A peripheral blood sample was collected from each donor, and TCR beta sequencing was performed on peripheral blood mononuclear cells. Genomic DNA extraction from the blood cell samples was performed with the Qiagen DNeasy Blood Extraction Kit. Beyond this particular receptor, the publication reports: The study listed 170 or so TCR beta chains as associated with cytomegalovirus. According to a later analysis, parvovirus B19, influenza, CMV and Epstein-Barr virus appeared linked to several top co-occurrence clusters. In both the original and validation cohorts, the classifier was reported to diagnose cytomegalovirus status with high specificity and sensitivity. A later analysis found that HLA-associated TCR beta chains were more clonally expanded and had lower generation probabilities than equally common non-associated chains. In a later analysis, the rate of TCR association differed among HLA loci, with DRB1 alleles having the most associated TCRs and HLA-C alleles having the fewest. Because HLA typing was unavailable for some donors at each locus, only the typed subset was used in association tests. A further reported finding was that TCR beta sequences accurately predicted the HLA-A and HLA-B alleles for most subjects in the first cohort. Correlated functional status among segregating V segments might be attributable to linkage disequilibrium, but an unknown experimental factor could not be ruled out. Because counts were too low, fewer than 20 rarely observed V segments, including chromosome 9 orphons, were excluded from the earlier analysis of 587 of the donors. In this cohort, only TCR beta chains were sequenced, and detectable features were limited by the absence of alpha or paired-chain data. Strong co-occurrence of HLA alleles, especially DR and DQ, made assigning TCR associations to individual alleles difficult. An earlier analysis of approximately 540 of the donors showed that most TCR beta V segments appeared in productive rearrangements either about 90% or about 30% of the time, which broadly matched IMGT annotations. The authors suggested that the approach could potentially be extended to other disease states and immunological phenotypes. Three of the identified cytomegalovirus-associated TCR beta chains were confirmed in vitro to be specific for cytomegalovirus antigens. An association between a missense DCLRE1C variant and V-gene and J-gene trimming of TCR beta chains was found in a later genetic analysis and replicated in an independent cohort. According to a later genetic analysis, donors in an Asian-associated ancestry cluster had fewer N-insertions in productive TCRs than the approximately 670-donor mean. Some IMGT-functional V segments, including TRBV6-2 and TRBV6-3, could not be told apart with the 87-base-pair reads, so those segments were excluded. For the cohort, immune exposure information was limited to CMV serostatus. A group of highly shared sequence variants was considered likely to be a technical artifact of the sequencing pipeline. The presence/absence analyses assumed that sequencing depth was roughly uniform across donors, and that assumption may not be true. Most CMV-associated TCR beta chains appeared to be HLA-restricted in a later analysis, and the HLA associations seemed to be driven largely by CMV exposure. At a false discovery rate of 0.05, a later analysis linked about 17,000 TCR beta sequences to specific HLA alleles. Across donors, most TCR sequences were observed very rarely, whereas some public TCRs were present in many individuals.

The library was built by means of the immunoSEQ multiplex PCR assay. For the multiplex PCR, a mixture combining 60 forward primers for TCR Vbeta segments and 13 reverse primers for TCR Jbeta segments was used. The CDR3 region of rearranged TCR beta genes was amplified from genomic DNA with a multiplex PCR assay. Amplified TCR beta libraries were sequenced as 87-base-pair reads on the Illumina HiSeq System. The original methods were these. Across the 640 or so repertoires, a later analysis counted some 80 million unique TCR beta chains, some 11 million of which were shared by at least two donors. Raw reads were error-corrected and collapsed into unique sequences by a nearest-neighbor algorithm in which closely related sequences were merged to remove PCR and sequencing errors. To assign V, D and J gene segments, CDR3 sequences were aligned to IMGT reference sequences. For a sequence to be retained, a match of at least six nucleotides was required to both a V gene segment and a J gene segment. A rearrangement was called productive if the CDR3 had no stop codons and remained in frame with V and J, and every other rearrangement was called non-productive. Following IMGT convention, CDR3 was defined as the stretch from the second conserved V-encoded cysteine up to the conserved J-encoded phenylalanine. Sequences without an unambiguous match to a single V gene segment were excluded from the earlier analysis of almost 600 of the donors. In an earlier analysis of 587 of the donors, a V segment was called functional when productive rearrangements were above 56.7%, and segregating when the standard deviation between donors exceeded 5%. A statistical classification framework was developed to diagnose cytomegalovirus status using the catalog of TCR beta chain sequences. V and J gene assignment, in a later analysis, came from comparing TCR nucleotide sequences with IMGT/GENE-DB human TR gene sequences. In a later analysis, CDR3 sequences and most-parsimonious VDJ recombination scenarios were assigned using the TCRdist pipeline. In a later analysis, each TCR beta chain was defined by its CDR3 amino acid sequence together with its V-gene family, and reads without a unique V-gene family were excluded. A later analysis removed 500 to 650 highly shared, low-generation-probability nucleotide sequences to deal with suspected cross-contamination and a sequencing artifact. For each public chain, a later analysis derived a clonal expansion index from normalized ranks of inferred template counts within each repertoire. In a later analysis, generation probabilities were computed with a VDJ recombination model fitted to out-of-frame rearrangements, and the resulting probabilities were checked against IGoR. In a later analysis, TCR-TCR, TCR-HLA and TCR-CMV co-occurrence was scored with hypergeometric tests, and a repertoire-size bias correction was applied to TCR pairs. False discovery rates were estimated in a later analysis by permuting HLA or CMV assignments 20 times. In a later analysis, co-occurring TCRs were grouped using DBSCAN, with TCRdist sequence similarity added in when clustering inside HLA-allele-positive subsets. Co-occurrence clustering excluded repertoires with fewer than 30,000 or more than 120,000 public chains, plus five with anomalous nucleotide sharing. TCRdb took over this immuneACCESS table, retaining in-frame rearrangements with V and J assigned. Such tables are incomplete; in checked studies, under half of the missing clones stem from an unresolved V gene, and the remainder is unexplained. Clonal size and the V and J genes are those of that table, whereas D and trimming came from the DNA. In this sample the table shows roughly 150,000 clones, about four fifths of which occur a single time. Together, the top ten hold 4.5% to 6% of the sample.

As to this clone: Its recognized antigen is unknown. Base-call qualities are not available, and no considerably larger clone is one nucleotide away.

There are 15 amino acids in the CDR3, from cysteine to phenylalanine inclusive. Just the 45-base CDR3 DNA is kept, in frame starting at base 1. V loses 3 bases of germline sequence and J loses 3 bases, and the interval between the two ends is 14 bases. The germline V gene (reference sequence) gives CDR1 as SEHNR and CDR2 as FQNEAQ. Source material: PBMCs. The chain was built from TRBV7-9 and TRBJ1-1; the D gene identity is not certain. The origin of this receptor is a man younger than 45 in good health and CMV-seropositive. The CDR3 region: CASSLSAAWDTEAFF. The sequenced DNA: TGTGCCAGCAGCTTGAGCGCAGCTTGGGACACTGAAGCTTTCTTT.